This entry lists 16 T cell receptor beta chains sequenced from one sample in a study of blood T cell repertoires in COVID-19. The assay was immunoSEQ multiplex PCR, and TCRdb's table has in-frame clones only and misses some. The profile shows some 240,000 clones, 90% of them singletons. Material: peripheral blood. These receptors were collected from a woman aged 60-75 years with COVID-19, enrolled during active disease.

The chain links TRBV3-1 (or the pseudogene TRBV3-2) to TRBJ1-1; a weak D match, TRBD1 (5 bases). The germline V gene encodes CDR1 LGHDT and CDR2 YNNKEL (reference sequence). Between the trimmed V and J ends, which lost 8 bases and 1 base, there was a span of 14 bases. CDR3 size: 14 residues. This CDR3 is CASQGGWGNTEAFF. CDR3 nucleotide sequence: TGTGCCAGCCAGGGAGGTTGGGGGAACACTGAAGCTTTCTTT.

The chain recombines TRBV27 with TRBJ1-6; 9 nucleotides line up with TRBD1. Trimming cost V 2 bases and J 9 bases; bases outside gene matches: 5. Germline V gene sequence: CDR1 MNHEY, CDR2 SMNVEV (reference sequence). The CDR3 has 15 amino acids. The CDR3 spells CASSLKGQGASPLHF. Here the CDR3 DNA reads TGTGCCAGCAGTTTAAAGGGACAGGGTGCTTCACCCCTCCACTTT.

In DNA, the CDR3 is TGTGCCAGCAGCCGGGGGGACCAAGAGACCCAGTACTTC. Translating it yields CASSRGDQETQYF. The rearrangement links TRBV11-2 to TRBJ2-5, with TRBD2 identical over 7 bases. The CDR3 has 13 residues. V dropped 5 bases and J dropped 0; count of bases not matched to a gene: 0. CDR1 SGHAT and CDR2 FQNNGV come from the germline V gene.

The chain recombines TRBV27 with TRBJ2-7; D possibly corresponds to TRBD1 (6 bases). V was shortened by 2 bases and J by 2 bases, with 13 bases between the two germline ends. CDR3 length equals 15 residues. The germline gives CDR1 MNHEY, CDR2 SMNVEV (reference sequence). The CDR3 DNA reads TGTGCCAGCAGTTTAACAGGGACAATCACCTACGAGCAGTACTTC. This sequence encodes CASSLTGTITYEQYF.

This clone was observed once. J is TRBJ1-5 and V is TRBV18, with D unclear. This CDR3 contains 13 residues. V lost 6 bases to trimming and J lost 6 bases, with 12 bases between them. Germline V gene data show CDR1 as KGHSH and CDR2 as LQKENI. The CDR3 nucleotides read TGTGCCAGCTCGGAGGGCCGGGGTCAGCCCCAGCATTTT. Its protein product is CASSEGRGQPQHF.

The rearrangement uses TRBV29-1 and TRBJ1-2, with D unclear. Per germline, CDR1 SQVTM and CDR2 ANQGSEA. CDR3 length: 11 amino acids. Between the trimmed V and J ends, which lost 4 bases and 8 bases, there was a span of 11 bases. This chain's CDR3 is CSVAIGRGYTF. For the CDR3, the DNA is TGCAGCGTTGCGATCGGGAGGGGCTACACCTTC.

This clone was detected once. This sequence joins TRBV6-4 and TRBJ1-1, with 7 bases lining up with TRBD1. The CDR3 covers 14 residues. V trimming: 7 bases; J trimming: 1 base; junction bases outside the gene matches: 6. The germline V gene has CDR1 MRHNA and CDR2 SNTAGT. CDR3 DNA: TGTGCCAGCAAATCGGACAGGCAGAACACTGAAGCTTTCTTT. It encodes CASKSDRQNTEAFF.

V and J are TRBV6-4 and TRBJ2-2; TRBD2 is a possible D gene (6 bases). Per germline, CDR1 MRHNA and CDR2 SNTAGT. V was trimmed by 6 bases and J by 6 bases, leaving 17 bases between them. This CDR3 has 15 residues. This CDR3 is CASSVDLAGSGELFF. DNA of the CDR3: TGTGCCAGCAGCGTGGACTTGGCGGGATCCGGGGAGCTGTTTTTT.

The V call is TRBV19, the J call TRBJ1-3, with D unresolved. The V end lost 5 bases, the J end lost 5 bases, and 10 bases lay between the germline ends. The CDR3 covers 13 residues. Germline V gives CDR1 LNHDA, CDR2 SQIVND (reference sequence). The CDR3 region is CASSADGRNTIYF. The CDR3, as DNA: TGTGCCAGTAGTGCGGACGGGAGAAACACCATATATTTT.

This clone was detected a few times. This chain connects TRBV7-2 to TRBJ2-2, with 10 bases aligning to TRBD2. The germline V gene encodes CDR1 SGHTA and CDR2 FQGNSA. The junction had 3 bases not matched to a gene; V was cut back by 4 bases and J by 1 base. This CDR3 has 16 amino acids. The CDR3: CASSWRLAGNTGELFF. The CDR3 coding sequence is TGTGCCAGCAGCTGGCGACTAGCGGGGAACACCGGGGAGCTGTTTTTT.

The chain is built from TRBV4-3 and TRBJ1-2; weak D call: TRBD1 (5 bases). Germline V gene lookup returns CDR1 LGHNA and CDR2 YSLEER. This CDR3 has 15 amino acids. Trimming cost V 5 bases and J 6 bases, with 19 bases left between them. The CDR3 DNA is TGCGCCAGCAGCTCACGCATCCAGGGTGCGAATGGCTACACCTTC. It specifies CASSSRIQGANGYTF.

V and J are TRBV4-3 and TRBJ1-3; possible D gene TRBD1, 5 bases. Germline CDR1 is LGHNA and CDR2 is YSLEER. This CDR3 spans 12 amino acids. Trimming took 4 bases from V and 8 from J, leaving 9 bases between them. The CDR3, as DNA: TGCGCCAGCAGCCCAACAGGACACACCATATATTTT. It encodes CASSPTGHTIYF.

The chain links TRBV5-4 to TRBJ2-3; 11 bases agree with TRBD2. CDR3 length equals 16 residues. After removal of 4 bases from V and 0 bases from J, the junction contained 4 bases not matched to a gene. Germline CDR1 reads SGHNT; CDR2 reads YYREEE (reference sequence). CDR3: CASSERLAGSTDTQYF. CDR3 nucleotides: TGTGCCAGCAGCGAAAGACTAGCGGGGAGCACAGATACGCAGTATTTT.

This chain uses TRBV4-1 with TRBJ1-2; TRBD1 agrees at 11 bases. J gave up 6 bases and V 4 bases, and 7 bases lay outside the gene matches. Germline lookup yields CDR1 MGHRA and CDR2 YSYEKL. The CDR3 has 15 amino acids. CDR3 residues: CASSPGQGAYDGYTF. For the CDR3, the DNA is TGCGCCAGCAGCCCTGGACAGGGGGCATATGATGGCTACACCTTC.

This clone was observed once. V and J are TRBV6-2 or TRBV6-3 and TRBJ2-2; D possibly corresponds to TRBD2 (6 bases). Deletions cut 4 bases from V and 6 bases from J, with 27 bases between. CDR1 is MNHEY and CDR2 is SVGEGT in the germline V gene. This CDR3 contains 19 residues. The CDR3 DNA reads as TGTGCCAGCAGTTCCCTTTTGACAATAATGGAACGCGGGGCCGGGGAGCTGTTTTTT. This sequence encodes CASSSLLTIMERGAGELFF.

The chain couples TRBV3-1 (or the pseudogene TRBV3-2) to TRBJ1-5, with D perhaps TRBD1 (5 bases). Trimming took 1 base from V and 9 from J, leaving 13 bases between them. The germline V gene encodes CDR1 LGHDT and CDR2 YNNKEL (reference sequence). CDR3 length equals 14 residues. The CDR3 DNA reads TGTGCCAGCAGCCAAGTTCAGGGTGATTGGCCCCAGCATTTT. It specifies CASSQVQGDWPQHF.